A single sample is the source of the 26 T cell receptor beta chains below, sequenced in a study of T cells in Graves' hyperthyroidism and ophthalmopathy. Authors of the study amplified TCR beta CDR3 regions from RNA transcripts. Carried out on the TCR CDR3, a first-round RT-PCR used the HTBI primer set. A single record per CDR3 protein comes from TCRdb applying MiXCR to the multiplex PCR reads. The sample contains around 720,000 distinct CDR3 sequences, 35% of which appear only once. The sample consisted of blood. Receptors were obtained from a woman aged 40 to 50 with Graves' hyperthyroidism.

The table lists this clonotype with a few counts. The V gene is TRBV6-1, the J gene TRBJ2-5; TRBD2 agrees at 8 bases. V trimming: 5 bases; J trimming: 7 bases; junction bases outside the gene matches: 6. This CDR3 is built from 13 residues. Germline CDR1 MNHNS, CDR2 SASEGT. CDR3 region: CASSLSGSGTQYF. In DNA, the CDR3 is TGTGCCAGCAGTCTCAGCGGGAGTGGGACCCAGTACTTC.

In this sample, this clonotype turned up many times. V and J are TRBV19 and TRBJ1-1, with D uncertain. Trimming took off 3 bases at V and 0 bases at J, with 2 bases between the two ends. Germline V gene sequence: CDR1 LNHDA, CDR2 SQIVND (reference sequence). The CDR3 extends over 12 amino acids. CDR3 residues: CASSILNTEAFF. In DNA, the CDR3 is TGTGCCAGTAGTATCCTGAACACTGAAGCTTTCTTT.

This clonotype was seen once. This chain's CDR3 is CASSLRGDSYNEQYF. The CDR3 DNA reads TGTGCCAGCAGCTTAAGGGGGGACAGTTACAATGAGCAGTACTTC. The chain combines TRBV7-9 with TRBJ2-5; a weak D match, TRBD1 (7 bases). This CDR3 is built from 15 residues. Trimming took off 2 bases at V and 11 bases at J, with 21 bases between the two ends. Germline CDR1 reads SEHNR; CDR2 reads FQNEAQ (reference sequence).

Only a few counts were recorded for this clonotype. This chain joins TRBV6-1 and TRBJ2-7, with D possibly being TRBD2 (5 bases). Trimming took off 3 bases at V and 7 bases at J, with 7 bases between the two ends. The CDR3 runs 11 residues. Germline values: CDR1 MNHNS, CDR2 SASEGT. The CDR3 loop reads CASSDSGEQYF. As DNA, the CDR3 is TGTGCCAGCAGTGATTCGGGGGAGCAGTACTTC.

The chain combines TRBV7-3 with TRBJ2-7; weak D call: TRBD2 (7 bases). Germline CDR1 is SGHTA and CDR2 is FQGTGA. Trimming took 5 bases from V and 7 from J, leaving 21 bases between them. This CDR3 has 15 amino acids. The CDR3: CASSESGNRDNEQYF. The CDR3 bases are TGTGCCAGCAGCGAGAGCGGGAATAGGGACAATGAGCAGTACTTC.

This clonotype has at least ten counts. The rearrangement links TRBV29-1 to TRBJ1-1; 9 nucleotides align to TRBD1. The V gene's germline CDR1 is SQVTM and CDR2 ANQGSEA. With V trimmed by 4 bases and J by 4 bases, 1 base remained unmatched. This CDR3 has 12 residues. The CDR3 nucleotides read TGCAGCGTTGTGGGACAGGGCACTGAAGCTTTCTTT. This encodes CSVVGQGTEAFF.

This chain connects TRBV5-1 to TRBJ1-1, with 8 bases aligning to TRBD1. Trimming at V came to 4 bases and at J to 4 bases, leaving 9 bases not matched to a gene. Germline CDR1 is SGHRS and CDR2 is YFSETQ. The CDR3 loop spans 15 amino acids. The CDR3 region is CASSPRTGRGTEAFF. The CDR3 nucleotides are TGCGCCAGCAGCCCTCGGACAGGGCGGGGCACTGAAGCTTTCTTT.

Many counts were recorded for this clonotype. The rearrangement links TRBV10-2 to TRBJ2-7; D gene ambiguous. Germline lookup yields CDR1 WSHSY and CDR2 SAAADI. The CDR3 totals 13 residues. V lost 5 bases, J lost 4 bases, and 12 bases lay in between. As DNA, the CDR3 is TGCGCCAGCAGTCTTTCTCTCCGGTACGAGCAGTACTTC. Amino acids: CASSLSLRYEQYF.

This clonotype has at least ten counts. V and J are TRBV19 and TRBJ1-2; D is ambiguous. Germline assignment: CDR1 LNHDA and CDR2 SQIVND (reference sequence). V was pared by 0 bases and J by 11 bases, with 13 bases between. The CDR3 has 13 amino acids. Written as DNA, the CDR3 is TGTGCCAGTAGTATAGAGTGGCGCTCCACGTACACCTTC. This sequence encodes CASSIEWRSTYTF. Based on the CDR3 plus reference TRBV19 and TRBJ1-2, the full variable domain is DGGITQSPKYLFRKEGQNVTLSCEQNLNHDAMYWYRQDPGQGLRLIYYSQIVNDFQKGDIAEGYSVSREKKESFPLTVTSAQKNPTAFYLCASSIEWRSTYTFGSGTRLTVV.

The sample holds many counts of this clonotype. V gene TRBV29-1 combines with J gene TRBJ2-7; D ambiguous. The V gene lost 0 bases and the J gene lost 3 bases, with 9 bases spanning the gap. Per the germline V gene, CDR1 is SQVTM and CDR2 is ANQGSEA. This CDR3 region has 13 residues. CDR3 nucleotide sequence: TGCAGCGTTGAAGATACGGCTAGCTACGAGCAGTACTTC. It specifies CSVEDTASYEQYF.

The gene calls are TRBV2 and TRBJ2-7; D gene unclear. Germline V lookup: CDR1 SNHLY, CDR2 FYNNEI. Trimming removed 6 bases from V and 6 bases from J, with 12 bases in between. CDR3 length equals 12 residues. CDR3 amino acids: CASSQANAEQYF. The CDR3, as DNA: TGTGCCAGCAGCCAAGCTAACGCCGAGCAGTACTTC.

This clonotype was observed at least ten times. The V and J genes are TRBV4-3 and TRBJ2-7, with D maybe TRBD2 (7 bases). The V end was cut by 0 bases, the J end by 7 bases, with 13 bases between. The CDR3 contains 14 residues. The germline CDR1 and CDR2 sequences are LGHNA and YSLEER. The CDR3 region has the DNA TGCGCCAGCAGCCAAGACGGGGGGCTTAGGGAGCAGTACTTC. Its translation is CASSQDGGLREQYF.

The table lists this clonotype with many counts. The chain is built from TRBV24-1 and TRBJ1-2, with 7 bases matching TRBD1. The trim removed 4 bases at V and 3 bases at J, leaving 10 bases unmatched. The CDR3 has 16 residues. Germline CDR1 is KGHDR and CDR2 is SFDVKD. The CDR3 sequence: CATSDNSEGADYGYTF. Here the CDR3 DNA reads TGTGCCACCAGTGACAACTCAGAGGGGGCCGACTATGGCTACACCTTC.

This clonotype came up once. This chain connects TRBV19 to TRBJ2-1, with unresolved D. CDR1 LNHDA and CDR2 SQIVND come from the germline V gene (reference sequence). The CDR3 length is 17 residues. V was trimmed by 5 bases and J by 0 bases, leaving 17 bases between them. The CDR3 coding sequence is TGTGCCAGTAGTCCCCTAAGGACCCCTGGCTCCTACAATGAGCAGTTCTTC. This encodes CASSPLRTPGSYNEQFF.

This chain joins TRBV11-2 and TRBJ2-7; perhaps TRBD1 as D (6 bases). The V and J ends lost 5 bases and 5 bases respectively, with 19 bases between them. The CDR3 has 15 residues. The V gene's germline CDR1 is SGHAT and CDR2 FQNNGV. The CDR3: CASSQRATGSNEQYF. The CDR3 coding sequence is TGTGCCAGCAGCCAGAGGGCCACAGGGAGCAACGAGCAGTACTTC.

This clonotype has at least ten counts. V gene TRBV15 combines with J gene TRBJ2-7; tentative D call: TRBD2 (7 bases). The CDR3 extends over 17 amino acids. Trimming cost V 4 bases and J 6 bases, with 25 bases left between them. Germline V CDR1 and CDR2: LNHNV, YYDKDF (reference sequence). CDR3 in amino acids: CATSISPSGAGVLEQYF. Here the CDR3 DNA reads TGTGCCACCAGCATTTCCCCGTCGGGGGCGGGAGTTCTCGAGCAGTACTTC.

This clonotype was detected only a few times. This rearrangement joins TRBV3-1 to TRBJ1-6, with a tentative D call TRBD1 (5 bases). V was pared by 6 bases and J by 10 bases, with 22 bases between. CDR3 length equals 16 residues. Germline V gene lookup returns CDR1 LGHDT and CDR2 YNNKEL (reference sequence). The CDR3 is CASSPPLRTFGSPLHF. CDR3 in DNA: TGTGCCAGCAGTCCCCCCCTGCGGACATTTGGATCACCCCTCCACTTT.

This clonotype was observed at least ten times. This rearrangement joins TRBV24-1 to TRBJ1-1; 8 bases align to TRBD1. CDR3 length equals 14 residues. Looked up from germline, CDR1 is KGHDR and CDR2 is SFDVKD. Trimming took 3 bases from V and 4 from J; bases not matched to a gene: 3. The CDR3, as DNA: TGTGCCACCAGTGATGGACAGGGTAGCACTGAAGCTTTCTTT. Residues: CATSDGQGSTEAFF.

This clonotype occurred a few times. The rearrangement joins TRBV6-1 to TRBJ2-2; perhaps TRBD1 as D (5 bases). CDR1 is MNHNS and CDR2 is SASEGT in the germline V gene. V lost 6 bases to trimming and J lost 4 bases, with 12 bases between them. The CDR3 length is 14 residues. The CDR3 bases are TGTGCCAGCAGCCAGGGATGGTTCACCGGGGAGCTGTTTTTT. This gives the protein CASSQGWFTGELFF.

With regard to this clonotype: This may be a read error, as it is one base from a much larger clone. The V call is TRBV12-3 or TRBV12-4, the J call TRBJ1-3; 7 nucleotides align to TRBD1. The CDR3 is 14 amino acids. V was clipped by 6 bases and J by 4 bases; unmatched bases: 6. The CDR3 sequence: CASSAGQLGNTIYF. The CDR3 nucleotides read TGTGCCAGCAGCGCGGGACAGCTCGGAAACACCATATATTTT.

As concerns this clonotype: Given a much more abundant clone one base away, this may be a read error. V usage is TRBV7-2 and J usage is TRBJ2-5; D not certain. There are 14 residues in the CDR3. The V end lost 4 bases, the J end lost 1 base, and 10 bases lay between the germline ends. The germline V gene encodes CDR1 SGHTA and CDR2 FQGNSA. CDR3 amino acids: CASSSSRFQETQYF. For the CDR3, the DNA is TGTGCCAGCAGCTCATCGCGGTTCCAAGAGACCCAGTACTTC.

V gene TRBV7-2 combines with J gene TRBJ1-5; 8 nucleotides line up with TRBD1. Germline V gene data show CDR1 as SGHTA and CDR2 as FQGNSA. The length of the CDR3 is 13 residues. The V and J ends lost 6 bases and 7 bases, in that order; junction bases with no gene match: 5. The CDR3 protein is CASRTRQGQPQHF. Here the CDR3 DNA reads TGTGCCAGCAGAACAAGACAGGGGCAGCCCCAGCATTTT.

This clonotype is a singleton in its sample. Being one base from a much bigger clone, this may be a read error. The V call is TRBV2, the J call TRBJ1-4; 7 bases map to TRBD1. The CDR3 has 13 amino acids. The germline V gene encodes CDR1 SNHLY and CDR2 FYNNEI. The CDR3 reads CASVRDSNEELFF. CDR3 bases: TGTGCCAGCGTCCGGGACAGTAATGAAGAACTGTTTTTT.

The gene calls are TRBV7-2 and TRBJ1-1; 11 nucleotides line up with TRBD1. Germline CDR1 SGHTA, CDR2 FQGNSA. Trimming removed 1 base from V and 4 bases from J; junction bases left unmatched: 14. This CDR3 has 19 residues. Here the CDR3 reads CASSLGLGDRGKWGTEAFF. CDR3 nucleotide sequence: TGTGCCAGCAGCTTAGGGTTGGGGGACAGGGGGAAGTGGGGCACTGAAGCTTTCTTT.

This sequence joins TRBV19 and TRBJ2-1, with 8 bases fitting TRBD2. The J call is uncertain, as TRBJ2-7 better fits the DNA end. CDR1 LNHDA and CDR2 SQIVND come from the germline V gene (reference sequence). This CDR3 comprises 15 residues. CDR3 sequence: CASSEHSGVYNEQYF. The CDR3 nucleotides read TGTGCCAGTAGTGAACATAGCGGGGTCTACAATGAGCAGTACTTC.

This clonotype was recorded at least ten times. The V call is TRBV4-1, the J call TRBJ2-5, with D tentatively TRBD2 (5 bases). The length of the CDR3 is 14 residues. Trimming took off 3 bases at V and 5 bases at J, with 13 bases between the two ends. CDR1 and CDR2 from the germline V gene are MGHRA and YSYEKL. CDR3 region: CASSQWLAGETQYF. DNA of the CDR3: TGCGCCAGCAGCCAGTGGCTGGCGGGCGAGACCCAGTACTTC.